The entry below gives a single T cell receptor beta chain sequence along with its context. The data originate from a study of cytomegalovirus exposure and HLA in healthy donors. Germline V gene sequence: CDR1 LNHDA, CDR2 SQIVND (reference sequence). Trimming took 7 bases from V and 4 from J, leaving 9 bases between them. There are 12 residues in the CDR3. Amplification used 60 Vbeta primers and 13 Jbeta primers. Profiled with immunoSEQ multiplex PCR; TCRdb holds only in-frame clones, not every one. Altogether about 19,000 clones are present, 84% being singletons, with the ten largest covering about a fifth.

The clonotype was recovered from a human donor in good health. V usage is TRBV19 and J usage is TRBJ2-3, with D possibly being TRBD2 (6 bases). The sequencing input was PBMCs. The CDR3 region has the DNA TGTGCCAGTAAGGGACTTTCAGATACGCAGTATTTT. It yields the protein CASKGLSDTQYF.